This TCR beta chain was observed in a study of TIL therapy for anti-PD-1-resistant metastatic lung cancer. Background on the study: Tumors were harvested before any PD-1/PD-L1 blockade. Study outcomes and limitations: The baseline peripheral repertoire was partially replaced by infused TIL clonotypes that later decayed. This highly selected cohort may not generalize to typical lung cancer patients.

V gave up 6 bases and J gave up 14 bases, with 17 bases separating them. The CDR3 runs to 12 residues. Remarks on this clone: Antigen specificity is unknown.

Time point meaning: pre-treatment sample, taken before nivolumab and TIL therapy. Stage 4 NSCLC adults joined between late 2017 and 2020. The immunoSEQ assay was v3. Sequenced by immunoSEQ multiplex PCR; TCRdb stores in-frame clones only, minus some. The sample records 50,000 to 60,000 clones, more than 80% being singletons. This chain joins TRBV12-3 or TRBV12-4 and TRBJ2-1, with D perhaps TRBD2 (5 bases). The specimen comprised blood, sampled at baseline. The receptor's source is a person aged 25 to 85 with non-small cell lung cancer. The CDR3 DNA is TGTGCCAGCAGCCTTCGGAGGCAGGAGGAGTTCTTC. Translated, it gives CASSLRRQEEFF.